This record concerns one T cell receptor beta chain sequence. This sample stems from a study of control samples from healthy donors and cancer patients. The CDR3 is 15 residues long. V shed 1 base and J shed 5 bases, with 15 bases lying between them. Germline assignment: CDR1 MGHRA and CDR2 YSYEKL. Produced via immunoSEQ multiplex PCR; TCRdb's table is partial and in-frame only. The sample consists of about 120,000 clones, over 80% of them appearing once. This TCR came from a woman between 50 and 59 years old in good health. The rearrangement uses TRBV4-1 and TRBJ2-7; tentative D call: TRBD1 (5 bases). Sequencing used blood. The CDR3 region has the DNA TGCGCCAGCAGCCAAGCAGGGAATTTTGGGAACGAGCAGTACTTC. Translation: CASSQAGNFGNEQYF.